This T cell receptor beta chain originates from a study of CDR3 diversity in severe acne. This clonotype was counted many times. TCRdb re-analysed the PCR reads in MiXCR, keeping a single row per CDR3 protein. The data contain some 90,000 distinct CDR3 sequences, 49% of them singletons. The CDR3 sequence is 12 residues long. V was clipped by 4 bases and J by 9 bases, with 13 bases between them. The TCR originated in a male donor with severe acne vulgaris. Sequencing used blood. The chain couples TRBV12-3 or TRBV12-4 to TRBJ2-7; perhaps TRBD2 as D (5 bases). For the CDR3, the DNA is TGTGCCAGCAGTTACGGGGTCCTGGCGCAGTACTTC. This translates into CASSYGVLAQYF.